This record looks at one TCR beta chain sequence and its context. A read error may account for a junction end that differs from germline. The sample belongs to a study of long-term antiretroviral therapy in people with HIV. Assay version v3.0 of immunoSEQ was used, and it was run at survey level. This table comes from immunoSEQ multiplex PCR, and its TCRdb copy is limited to in-frame clones, with some not included. Altogether more than 20,000 clones are present, 76% being singletons, with the ten largest covering 12%. The CDR3 consists of 11 residues. The germline V gene encodes CDR1 SNHLY and CDR2 FYNNEI.

This TCR was sampled from a woman aged 40-49 years with HIV. This material consisted of unsorted PBMCs, taken 1.7 to 1.8 years before starting antiretroviral therapy. The V and J genes are TRBV2 and TRBJ1-2; D possibly corresponds to TRBD1 (5 bases). The CDR3 here is CASSLDRGDAF. The CDR3, as DNA: TGTGCCAGCAGTCTAGACCGGGGGGATGCCTTC. The whole variable domain, filled in from reference TRBV2 and TRBJ1-2, reads EPEVTQTPSHQVTQMGQEVILRCVPISNHLYFYWYRQILGQKVEFLVSFYNNEISEKSEIFDDQFSVERPDGSNFTLKIRSTKLEDSAMYFCASSLDRGDAFGSGTRLTVV.